This TCR beta chain stems from a study of response to subunit inactivated influenza vaccine. Germline V CDR1 and CDR2: MDHEN, SYDVKM. The CDR3 has 14 residues. The J segment lost 5 bases and the V segment lost 5 bases, leaving 4 bases of the junction unmatched. Worth noting for this clonotype: Its antigen is as yet unknown.

Broader study findings: Every seasonal influenza vaccination brings in few new T cells, the authors suggested.

From the RT-PCR reads, TCRdb called clonotypes with MiXCR, one entry per CDR3 protein. Counted here are 650,000 or so distinct CDR3 sequences, about 15% occurring once; the ten biggest clones make up about 7.6%. The chain links TRBV28 to TRBJ1-5, with 9 bases lining up with TRBD1. This clonotype was sampled from a man aged 45-65 years who received an inactivated influenza vaccine. The sample here was PBMCs from blood, taken approximately 15 days before vaccination. Here the CDR3 reads CASSRDRAYQPQHF. The CDR3 DNA reads TGTGCCAGCAGTCGGGACAGGGCTTATCAGCCCCAGCATTTT.